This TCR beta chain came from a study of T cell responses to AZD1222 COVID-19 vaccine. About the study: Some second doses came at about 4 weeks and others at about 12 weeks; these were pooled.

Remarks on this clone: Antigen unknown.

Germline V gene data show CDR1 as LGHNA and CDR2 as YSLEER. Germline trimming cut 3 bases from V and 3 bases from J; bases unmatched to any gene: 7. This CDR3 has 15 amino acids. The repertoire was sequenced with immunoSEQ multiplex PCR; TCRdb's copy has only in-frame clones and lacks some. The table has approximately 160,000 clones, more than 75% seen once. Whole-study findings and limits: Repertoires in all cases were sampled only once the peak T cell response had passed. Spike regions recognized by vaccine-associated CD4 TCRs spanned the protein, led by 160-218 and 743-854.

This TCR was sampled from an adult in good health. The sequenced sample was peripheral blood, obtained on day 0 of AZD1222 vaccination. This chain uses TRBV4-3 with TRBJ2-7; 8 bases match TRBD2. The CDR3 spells CASSQSLAGYYEQYF. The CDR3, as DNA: TGCGCCAGCAGCCAGTCTCTAGCGGGTTACTACGAGCAGTACTTC.